The 7 T cell receptor beta chains below come from one sample, sequenced in a study of human T cells and chemical hapten exposure (dated by TCRdb to the early 2020s). The receptor library was made with RACE. Sequencing used a NextSeq 500. TCRdb redid the processing of the public reads, applying fastp at Q25 and MiXCR, and retained in-frame beta chains. Here each entry gathers all rows of one CDR3 protein and keeps the most common genes and DNA. The sample table contains around 340,000 distinct CDR3 sequences; only one count was recorded for approximately 6.3% of them. The ten largest account for about 8% of the sample. This sample's time point label indicates: patch test 1, 2 weeks after DPC sensitization. The treatment or condition label, read with the paper, signifies: therapeutic diphenylcyclopropenone sensitization with weekly scalp DPC. The material sequenced was whole blood, taken in connection with sensitization to the hapten diphenylcyclopropenone (DPC). The receptor set was obtained from a young woman with alopecia areata. Some clones in this sample may be carry-over from other donors' samples.

V and J are TRBV5-5 and TRBJ1-2, with D possibly being TRBD1 (6 bases). CDR1 SGHKS and CDR2 YYEKEE come from the germline V gene (reference sequence). The V gene lost 4 bases and the J gene lost 4 bases, with 14 bases spanning the gap. The CDR3 runs 14 residues. CDR3 in DNA: TGTGCCAGCAGCCCTCCTGACAGGACCTATGGCTACACCTTC. It specifies CASSPPDRTYGYTF.

This clonotype was observed a few times. The DNA is omitted, as the CDR3 cannot be located on it reliably, and the CDR3 follows TCRdb's listing. This chain joins TRBV7-9 and TRBJ1-4; TRBD1 was called by the table and not checked on the DNA. Termini included, the CDR3 measures 19 amino acids. CDR1 and CDR2 from the germline V gene are SEHNR and FQNEAQ (reference sequence). The CDR3 here is CASSLYPSLYQGPNEKLFF.

This clonotype appeared many times. The rearrangement links TRBV6-2 or TRBV6-3 to TRBJ2-1; 10 bases line up with TRBD2. J was trimmed by 1 base and V by 7 bases; bases with no gene match: 10. The CDR3 length is 17 residues. Germline CDR1 is MNHEY and CDR2 is SVGEGT. CDR3 amino acids: CASTKRGGKVSYNEQFF. The CDR3 DNA follows: TGTGCCAGCACAAAGCGGGGGGGCAAAGTATCCTACAATGAGCAGTTCTTC.

The chain uses TRBV18 and TRBJ1-4; no reliable D call. The CDR3 covers 13 residues. Germline lookup yields CDR1 KGHSH and CDR2 LQKENI. The V gene lost 5 bases and the J gene lost 6 bases, with 10 bases spanning the gap. The CDR3 DNA reads TGTGCCAGCTCAGTCGGGAGGGATGAAAAACTGTTTTTT. Protein: CASSVGRDEKLFF.

The chain combines TRBV6-5 with TRBJ1-3, with TRBD1 matching over 8 bases. This CDR3 is built from 15 residues. Per the germline V gene, CDR1 is MNHEY and CDR2 is SVGAGI. Trimming took 0 bases from V and 5 from J; bases not matched to a gene: 3. CDR3 in amino acids: CASSYSTGGRNTIYF. CDR3 in DNA: TGTGCCAGCAGTTACTCAACAGGGGGTAGAAACACCATATATTTT.

The chain combines TRBV3-1 with TRBJ2-3; 11 bases are shared with TRBD2. V lost 3 bases and J lost 7; bases outside the gene matches: 9. This CDR3 comprises 16 residues. CDR1 and CDR2 (germline): LGHDT, YNNKEL (reference sequence). CDR3 DNA: TGTGCCAGCAGCCAGACGCGGCTAGCGGGGGGAAATACGCAGTATTTT. As protein: CASSQTRLAGGNTQYF.

This clonotype turned up a few times. Mismatch with germline at one junction end may stem from a read error. This chain joins TRBV7-9 and TRBJ2-7, with 10 bases identical to TRBD1. Germline V gives CDR1 SEHNR, CDR2 FQNEAQ (reference sequence). CDR3 length: 15 residues. As DNA, the CDR3 is TGTGCCAGCAGTGTGTTGACAGGGGGCTCCTCCGAGCAGTACTTC. This encodes CASSVLTGGSSEQYF.